These T cell receptor beta chains were read from a single sample in a study of blood T cells in healthy people across ages. TCRdb re-called the 5' RACE reads with MiXCR, one entry per CDR3 protein. Of about 1,400,000 distinct CDR3 sequences listed, approximately 42% were seen once; the top ten hold 7% to 9.5%. The sample consisted of blood. These receptors all come from a woman aged 18 to 35 in good health. CDR3s include the opening cysteine and the closing phenylalanine or tryptophan. The order of the fields is V gene, CDR3 length, J gene, clone size, D gene, CDR3 DNA, CDR3 protein. A D gene is named only where the DNA matches it firmly. A row's size may be missing; if present it is once, few, many or a size class.

TRBV5-1,11,TRBJ1-4,-,-,TGCGCCAGCACCCCCGGGAGGAAACTGTTTTTT,CASTPGRKLFF
TRBV3-1,13,TRBJ2-1,few,-,TGTGCCAGCAGCCAACGCGGAAACAATGAGCAGTTCTTC,CASSQRGNNEQFF
TRBV12-3/TRBV12-4,14,TRBJ2-7,-,TRBD2,TGTGCCAGCAGTTTAGTACTAGCGGGACACGAGCAGTACTTC,CASSLVLAGHEQYF
TRBV4-1,19,TRBJ2-6,-,TRBD1,TGCGCCGGCAGCTTTACTTCGGGACAGGGGATGTCTGGGGCCAACGTCCTGACTTTC,CAGSFTSGQGMSGANVLTF
TRBV20-1,16,TRBJ2-1,once,-,TGCAGTGCTAGAGCCCCGGGCCAGAGCTCCTACAATGAGCAGTTCTTC,CSARAPGQSSYNEQFF
TRBV20-1,13,TRBJ1-6,few,TRBD1,TGCAGTGCTTCGGACAGGGAACTTGCACCCCTCCACTTT,CSASDRELAPLHF
TRBV3-1,16,TRBJ2-5,-,-,TGTGCCAGCAGCCTCGCAGGGTTTTACGACCAAGAGACCCAGTACTTC,CASSLAGFYDQETQYF
TRBV7-2,15,TRBJ2-7,once,-,TGTGCCAGCAGTTGGGGGGGAACAGGGAACTACGAGCAGTACTTC,CASSWGGTGNYEQYF
TRBV7-2,14,TRBJ2-3,many,TRBD1,TGTGCCAGCAGTCCGGGACAGAGCACAGATACGCAGTATTTT,CASSPGQSTDTQYF
TRBV9,15,TRBJ1-4,-,-,TGTGCCAGCACCGTTGAGTGGGGGGCAAATGAAAAACTGTTTTTT,CASTVEWGANEKLFF
TRBV9,13,TRBJ1-1,many,-,TGTGCCAGCAGCGCTAACCCAGGCACTGAAGCTTTCTTT,CASSANPGTEAFF
TRBV6-1,16,TRBJ2-7,-,-,TGTGCCAGCAGTGAAGCCCCCAATGGAGGGGGTCACGAGCAGTACTTC,CASSEAPNGGGHEQYF
TRBV5-1,14,TRBJ1-1,-,-,TGCGCCAGCAGCTTTCAAGGTATGAACACTGAAGCTTTCTTT,CASSFQGMNTEAFF
TRBV7-2,15,TRBJ2-5,-,-,TGTGCCAGCAGCTTAGGAGCGAGGGGACGGGAGACCCAGTACTTC,CASSLGARGRETQYF
TRBV20-1,9,TRBJ2-4,few,TRBD1,TGCAGTGCTGGGGACAGGGAGTACTTC,CSAGDREYF
TRBV5-6,16,TRBJ2-1,few,-,TGTGCCAGCGTCACGAGTGGGTCAGGCGTATACAATGAGCAGTTCTTC,CASVTSGSGVYNEQFF
TRBV15,13,TRBJ2-1,-,-,TGTGCCACCAGCAGAGATACGGGCAATGAGCAGTTCTTC,CATSRDTGNEQFF
TRBV28,13,TRBJ2-1,few,-,TGTGCCAGCAGTTTACCTGTTTACAATGAGCAGTTCTTC,CASSLPVYNEQFF
TRBV20-1,13,TRBJ2-1,-,TRBD1,TGCAGTGCTCCGGGACAGGGCCACAATGAGCAGTTCTTC,CSAPGQGHNEQFF
TRBV11-2,17,TRBJ2-3,-,-,TGTGCCAGCAGCTTACTGGGCACTGGAGGACACACAGATACGCAGTATTTT,CASSLLGTGGHTDTQYF
TRBV20-1,13,TRBJ1-1,-,-,TGCAGTGCTAGTCCCTCGGGAGGGCAAAACGCTTTTTTT,CSASPSGGQNAFF
TRBV6-5,13,TRBJ2-5,-,TRBD1,TGTGCCAGCAGTCGACCGCAGGGGGTCCGACAGTACTTC,CASSRPQGVRQYF
TRBV10-3,13,TRBJ1-1,-,-,TGTGCCATCAGTAGGGCAGCGAACACTGAAGCTTTCTTT,CAISRAANTEAFF
TRBV25-1,16,TRBJ2-7,-,-,TGTGCCAGCAGTGAATCTCTTGGGGTTCGCAGTCTCGAGCAGTACTTC,CASSESLGVRSLEQYF
TRBV24-1,15,TRBJ2-3,-,TRBD2,TGTGCCACCAGTGATGCGGGGGGGAGCACAGATACGCAGTATTTT,CATSDAGGSTDTQYF
TRBV20-1,14,TRBJ1-1,-,TRBD1,TGCAGTGCTAGGGCGACAGGGTTTTTCACTGAAGCTTTCTTT,CSARATGFFTEAFF
TRBV10-3,12,TRBJ2-7,-,-,TGCGCCATCAGCTGGACCCCCTACGAGCAGTACTTC,CAISWTPYEQYF
TRBV12-3/TRBV12-4,14,TRBJ2-7,-,TRBD2,TGTGCCAGCAACATAGCGGGGGGGTTATGCGAGCAGTACTTC,CASNIAGGLCEQYF
TRBV7-9,12,TRBJ1-2,few,-,TGTGCCAGCAGTGTCCAGGGTTCGAGCTACACCTTC,CASSVQGSSYTF
TRBV7-7,17,TRBJ2-5,once,TRBD1,TGTGCTAGCAGCTTAGCCCTAACAGGGGCGACGCGAGAGACCCAGTACTTC,CASSLALTGATRETQYF
TRBV4-1,15,TRBJ1-2,-,-,TGCGCCAGCAGCCAAGGTGCCCTAGGCAACTATGGCTACACCTTC,CASSQGALGNYGYTF
TRBV4-1,15,TRBJ1-1,few,TRBD1,TGCGCCAGCAGCGAACCCGGGACAGGCAACACTGAAGCTTTCTTT,CASSEPGTGNTEAFF
TRBV27,14,TRBJ1-2,-,-,TGTGCCAGCAAGTTGGAGACAGACGGATATGGCTACACCTTC,CASKLETDGYGYTF
TRBV9,15,TRBJ2-5,few,-,TGTGCCAGCAGCGTAGAGGGTGGGGACCAAGAGACCCAGTACTTC,CASSVEGGDQETQYF
TRBV10-3,12,TRBJ1-5,-,-,TGTGCCATCAGCGCAGGGGATCAGCCCCAGCATTTT,CAISAGDQPQHF
TRBV25-1,15,TRBJ2-1,few,TRBD1,TGTGCCAGTACCTCGCAGGACAGGGAGTTGAATGAGCAGTTCTTC,CASTSQDRELNEQFF
TRBV20-1,16,TRBJ2-4,few,-,TGCAGTGCTAGGGAAAAACCTTCCCAACACAAAAACATTCAGTACTTC,CSAREKPSQHKNIQYF
TRBV27,11,TRBJ2-7,few,-,TGTGCCAGCACCCGAGGAGGTCAGCAGTACTTC,CASTRGGQQYF
TRBV4-1,14,TRBJ2-7,many,-,TGCGCCAGCAGCCAAGTAGGGGTGTCCTACGAGCAGTACTTC,CASSQVGVSYEQYF
TRBV10-3,16,TRBJ2-7,-,TRBD2,TGTGCCATCAGCACCCAAAAACGGGGGACTAAGGGCGAGCAGTACTTC,CAISTQKRGTKGEQYF
TRBV25-1,14,TRBJ2-3,-,TRBD1,TGTGCCAGCAGTGAAGACAGGGCCACAGATACGCAGTATTTT,CASSEDRATDTQYF
TRBV3-1,16,TRBJ1-2,-,-,TGTGCCAGCAGCCGACCCGGGAGAGGGACGATATCTGTCTACACCTTC,CASSRPGRGTISVYTF
TRBV20-1,14,TRBJ1-6,once,-,TGCAGCTGGCCGGGGGGCTCCTATAATTCACCCCTCCACTTT,CSWPGGSYNSPLHF
TRBV7-9,16,TRBJ2-5,-,TRBD2,TGTGCCAGCAGCTCCCAAGCGGGGGGGCCTTTAGAGACCCAGTACTTC,CASSSQAGGPLETQYF
TRBV12-3/TRBV12-4,14,TRBJ1-1,few,-,TGTGCCAGCAGTCCAGGGCAGGGTCGGACTGAAGCTTTCTTT,CASSPGQGRTEAFF
TRBV19,13,TRBJ1-2,-,-,TGTGCCAGTAGAATTGGCCGGGAGGCTGGCTACACCTTC,CASRIGREAGYTF
TRBV11-2,15,TRBJ2-7,many,TRBD2,TGTGCCAGCTCCCTAGGGCTAGCGGGGTCCTACGAGCAGTACTTC,CASSLGLAGSYEQYF
TRBV7-6,15,TRBJ2-7,few,-,TGTGCCAGCAGCTTAGTCCTACGGGGTTACTACGAGCAGTACTTC,CASSLVLRGYYEQYF
TRBV20-1,15,TRBJ1-5,few,-,TGCAGTGCTCTCCGGGACACCCTGGGCAATCAGCCCCAGCATTTT,CSALRDTLGNQPQHF
TRBV6-5,13,TRBJ1-4,few,-,TGTGCCAGCAGTCCGGGGCCTTTTGAAAAACTGTTTTTT,CASSPGPFEKLFF
TRBV27,14,TRBJ1-1,-,-,TGTGCCAGCAGTTTAGGCGGGTTGACCACTGAAGCTTTCTTT,CASSLGGLTTEAFF
TRBV11-2,15,TRBJ2-3,few,-,TGTGCCAGCAGCTTTAGGGGGGACGGGCAGGATACGCAGTATTTT,CASSFRGDGQDTQYF
TRBV4-1,15,TRBJ2-6,-,-,TGCGCCAGCAGCAGCAGGGCGGGTGAGGCCAACGTCCTGACTTTC,CASSSRAGEANVLTF
TRBV3-1,13,TRBJ2-7,few,TRBD2,TGTGCCAGCACAAGAGCGGGAGGCGAAGAGCAGTACTTC,CASTRAGGEEQYF
TRBV4-1,14,TRBJ1-6,few,-,TGCGCCAGCAGCCAACCGGATTATAATTCACCCCTCCACTTT,CASSQPDYNSPLHF
TRBV15,14,TRBJ2-7,few,TRBD2,TGTGCCACCAGCAAAGGGACTAGCGACTACGAGCAGTACTTC,CATSKGTSDYEQYF
TRBV12-3/TRBV12-4,16,TRBJ2-3,-,-,TGTGCCAGCAGTTCCTACTTCGGGAGCTTGACAGATACGCAGTATTTT,CASSSYFGSLTDTQYF
TRBV29-1,11,TRBJ1-2,-,-,TGCAGTGCCGAGGGGGTGCGGGGCTACACCTTC,CSAEGVRGYTF
TRBV27,14,TRBJ1-1,-,TRBD1,TGTGCCAGCAGTTTAATGGGACAGGGGATTGTAGCTTTCTTT,CASSLMGQGIVAFF